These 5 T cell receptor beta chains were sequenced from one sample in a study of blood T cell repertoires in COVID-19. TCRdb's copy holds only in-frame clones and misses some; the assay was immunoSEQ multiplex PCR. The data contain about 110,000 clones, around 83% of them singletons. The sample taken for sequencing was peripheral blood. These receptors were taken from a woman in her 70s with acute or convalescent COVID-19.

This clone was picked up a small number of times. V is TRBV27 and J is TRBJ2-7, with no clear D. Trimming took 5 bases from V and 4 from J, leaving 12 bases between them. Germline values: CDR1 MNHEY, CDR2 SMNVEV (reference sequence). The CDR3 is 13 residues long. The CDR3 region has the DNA TGTGCCAGCAGTGGCCGTCGGCGGTACGAGCAGTACTTC. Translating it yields CASSGRRRYEQYF.

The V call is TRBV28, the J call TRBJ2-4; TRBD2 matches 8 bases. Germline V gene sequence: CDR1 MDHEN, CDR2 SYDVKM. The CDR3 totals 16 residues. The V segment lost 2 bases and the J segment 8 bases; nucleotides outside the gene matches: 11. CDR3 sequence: CASSLVIAGNGDIQYF. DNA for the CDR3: TGTGCCAGCAGTTTAGTTATAGCGGGGAACGGGGACATTCAGTACTTC.

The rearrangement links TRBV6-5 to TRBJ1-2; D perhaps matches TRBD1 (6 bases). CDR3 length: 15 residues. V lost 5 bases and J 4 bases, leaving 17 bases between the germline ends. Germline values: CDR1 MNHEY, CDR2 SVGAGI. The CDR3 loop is CASSPPPGEGYGYTF. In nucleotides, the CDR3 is TGTGCCAGCAGTCCCCCGCCAGGGGAGGGCTATGGCTACACCTTC.

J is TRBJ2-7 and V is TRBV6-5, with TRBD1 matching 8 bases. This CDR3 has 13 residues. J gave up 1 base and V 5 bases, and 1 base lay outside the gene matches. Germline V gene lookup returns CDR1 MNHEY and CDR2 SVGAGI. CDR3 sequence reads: CASSRTGSYEQYV. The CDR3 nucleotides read TGTGCCAGCAGTCGGACAGGGTCCTACGAGCAGTACGTC.

The CDR3 nucleotides are TGCGCCAGCAGCCAATACCTTACAGGCCGAAACTATGCTGAAGCTTTCTTT. This codes for CASSQYLTGRNYAEAFF. The chain recombines TRBV4-1 with TRBJ1-1; possible D gene TRBD1, 5 bases. The V gene's germline CDR1 is MGHRA and CDR2 YSYEKL. This CDR3 comprises 17 residues. V was pared by 2 bases and J by 6 bases, with 22 bases between.